This TCR beta chain was documented in a study of blood T cell repertoires in COVID-19. The overall study: Acute-phase and convalescent COVID-19 samples originated in the United States, Italy and Spain. Sample material is recorded as cDNA or gDNA derived from T cells, B-cell-depleted T cells, or PBMCs.

CDR3 size: 13 residues. The V gene lost 1 base and the J gene lost 2 bases, with 6 bases spanning the gap. The germline gives CDR1 MNHNS, CDR2 SASEGT. In the authors' methods: It was from reference gene primer amplification that nucleated cell counts were estimated. Generated by immunoSEQ multiplex PCR, the TCRdb table keeps only in-frame clones and is missing some. V, J and clone size derive from that table, while D and trimming were established from the DNA sequence. The sample has some 51,000 clones, around 90% seen once. This rearrangement joins TRBV6-1 to TRBJ2-7; D is uncertain. This receptor was obtained from a human donor with active COVID-19. The donor label of this sample is uncertain. The sequenced sample was peripheral blood. CDR3 in DNA: TGTGCCAGCAGTGAAGGAGAGGCCTACGAGCAGTACGTC. Its protein product is CASSEGEAYEQYV.